This is a list of T cell receptor beta chains from one sample in a study of tumor-infiltrating lymphocytes in localized non-small cell lung cancer. Only in-frame clones appear in the TCRdb table, and some are missing; sequencing was by immunoSEQ multiplex PCR. This table has more than 15,000 clones, roughly 69% appearing once. The sequencing sample was made of lung tumor tissue. These receptors were taken from a human donor with non-small cell lung cancer. Each CDR3 is given with its conserved first and last residue. Each record gives: CDR3 DNA, CDR3 protein, clone size, V gene, CDR3 length, D gene, J gene. The D gene is left open where the match is weak. Size is omitted from some rows. Given values are once, few, many or a class for expanded clones.

CDR3nt: TGTGCCAGCAGTTCTACCTTGCTAGCGGGAACCAGCGAGCAGTACTTC; CDR3aa: CASSSTLLAGTSEQYF; abundance: .; v_gene: TRBV6-5; len: 16; d_gene: TRBD2; j_gene: TRBJ2-7
CDR3nt: TGCGCCAGCAGTGTAGGACTAGCGATGGGCAAAAACATTCAGTACTTC; CDR3aa: CASSVGLAMGKNIQYF; abundance: .; v_gene: TRBV4-1; len: 16; d_gene: TRBD2; j_gene: TRBJ2-4
CDR3nt: TGTGCCAGCAGCCCCCGACAGGGTCTCGAGGTCGTCGGCGAGCAGTACTTC; CDR3aa: CASSPRQGLEVVGEQYF; abundance: medium-sized; v_gene: TRBV7-6; len: 17; d_gene: TRBD1; j_gene: TRBJ2-7
CDR3nt: TGTGCCAGCAGCTTAGTTGGGGGCAGGAAAGCCTACGAGCAGTACTTC; CDR3aa: CASSLVGGRKAYEQYF; abundance: .; v_gene: TRBV7-9; len: 16; d_gene: .; j_gene: TRBJ2-7
CDR3nt: TGTGCCAGCAGCTCTCAGGGTCCCGGGGAGCTGTTTTTT; CDR3aa: CASSSQGPGELFF; abundance: few; v_gene: TRBV11-2; len: 13; d_gene: .; j_gene: TRBJ2-2
CDR3nt: TGTGCCTGGAGGCGAGGGGAGTGGGATACGCAGTATTTT; CDR3aa: CAWRRGEWDTQYF; abundance: .; v_gene: TRBV30; len: 13; d_gene: .; j_gene: TRBJ2-3
CDR3nt: TGTGCCAGCACCCGGGTTTTTCGGGGCACAGATACGCAGTATTTT; CDR3aa: CASTRVFRGTDTQYF; abundance: .; v_gene: TRBV27; len: 15; d_gene: .; j_gene: TRBJ2-3
CDR3nt: TGTGCCAGCAGCTTACAGGTCACAGATACGCAGTATTTT; CDR3aa: CASSLQVTDTQYF; abundance: .; v_gene: TRBV7-3; len: 13; d_gene: .; j_gene: TRBJ2-3
CDR3nt: TGTGCCAGTAGTAGAGGACAGAGCAATCAGCCCCAGCATTTT; CDR3aa: CASSRGQSNQPQHF; abundance: few; v_gene: TRBV19; len: 14; d_gene: .; j_gene: TRBJ1-5
CDR3nt: TGTGCCAGCTTAAACAGGGGCATGAACACTGAAGCTTTCTTT; CDR3aa: CASLNRGMNTEAFF; abundance: .; v_gene: TRBV18; len: 14; d_gene: TRBD1; j_gene: TRBJ1-1
CDR3nt: TGTGCCAGCAGCTTGGCTCCCCAGAACACTGAAGCTTTCTTT; CDR3aa: CASSLAPQNTEAFF; abundance: .; v_gene: TRBV5-5; len: 14; d_gene: .; j_gene: TRBJ1-1
CDR3nt: TGCGCCAGCAGCACCGGACAGAATAGCCTTGAAGCTTTCTTT; CDR3aa: CASSTGQNSLEAFF; abundance: once; v_gene: TRBV5-1; len: 14; d_gene: .; j_gene: TRBJ1-1
CDR3nt: TGTGCCAGCAGTTGGGGCGGGAGGGCCGAATACGAGCAGTACTTC; CDR3aa: CASSWGGRAEYEQYF; abundance: .; v_gene: TRBV27; len: 15; d_gene: TRBD2; j_gene: TRBJ2-7
CDR3nt: TGTGCCAGCAGCTTATATCAGGACAGGCCTTACGAGCAGTACTTC; CDR3aa: CASSLYQDRPYEQYF; abundance: .; v_gene: TRBV7-9; len: 15; d_gene: TRBD1; j_gene: TRBJ2-7
CDR3nt: TGCGCCAGCAGCTCGGGGACTAGCGGGGGGTTCAATGAGCAGTTCTTC; CDR3aa: CASSSGTSGGFNEQFF; abundance: .; v_gene: TRBV5-1; len: 16; d_gene: TRBD2; j_gene: TRBJ2-1
CDR3nt: TGTGCCAGCAGCTTGGGCGGGAGTCTAGCCAAAAACATTCAGTACTTC; CDR3aa: CASSLGGSLAKNIQYF; abundance: .; v_gene: TRBV5-4; len: 16; d_gene: TRBD2; j_gene: TRBJ2-4
CDR3nt: TGTGCCAGCAGGGGGACAGTGAACACTGAAGCTTTCTTT; CDR3aa: CASRGTVNTEAFF; abundance: few; v_gene: TRBV2; len: 13; d_gene: TRBD1; j_gene: TRBJ1-1
CDR3nt: TGTGCCAGTAAAAGGCGAGATACGCAGTATTTT; CDR3aa: CASKRRDTQYF; abundance: once; v_gene: TRBV2; len: 11; d_gene: .; j_gene: TRBJ2-3
CDR3nt: TGTGCCAGCAGCTTTAACTCGGGGTCGGACGACGGAGTAAGCGAGCAGTACTTC; CDR3aa: CASSFNSGSDDGVSEQYF; abundance: once; v_gene: TRBV11-2; len: 18; d_gene: .; j_gene: TRBJ2-7
CDR3nt: TGCGCCAGCAGTGAGAGCGGGAGTGGCAATGAGCAGTTCTTC; CDR3aa: CASSESGSGNEQFF; abundance: .; v_gene: TRBV10-2; len: 14; d_gene: TRBD2; j_gene: TRBJ2-1
CDR3nt: TGTGCCAGTGGGGGGGCGAATAACTATGGCTACACCTTC; CDR3aa: CASGGANNYGYTF; abundance: .; v_gene: TRBV19; len: 13; d_gene: .; j_gene: TRBJ1-2
CDR3nt: TGTGCCAGCAGTAGGCTAGCGGGATTGTACGAGCAGTACTTC; CDR3aa: CASSRLAGLYEQYF; abundance: .; v_gene: TRBV27; len: 14; d_gene: TRBD2; j_gene: TRBJ2-7
CDR3nt: TGTGCCAGCAGCTCTTACCCACAGGGGTTCACTGAAGCTTTCTTT; CDR3aa: CASSSYPQGFTEAFF; abundance: .; v_gene: TRBV7-2; len: 15; d_gene: TRBD1; j_gene: TRBJ1-1
CDR3nt: TGTGCCATCAGTGAGTCGTCCGCCCGGGACGAGCAGTACTTC; CDR3aa: CAISESSARDEQYF; abundance: .; v_gene: TRBV10-3; len: 14; d_gene: .; j_gene: TRBJ2-7
CDR3nt: TGTGCCAGCAGCTTAGGACTCCAAGAGACCCAGTACTTC; CDR3aa: CASSLGLQETQYF; abundance: .; v_gene: TRBV11-2; len: 13; d_gene: .; j_gene: TRBJ2-5
CDR3nt: TGTGCCAGCAGTTTATCGGGGCTAGCGGGAGGGTCCTCCTACGAGCAGTACTTC; CDR3aa: CASSLSGLAGGSSYEQYF; abundance: .; v_gene: TRBV27; len: 18; d_gene: TRBD2; j_gene: TRBJ2-7
CDR3nt: TGTGCCATCAGTGGGGCAGGCTCGTACGAGCAGTACTTC; CDR3aa: CAISGAGSYEQYF; abundance: .; v_gene: TRBV10-3; len: 13; d_gene: .; j_gene: TRBJ2-7
CDR3nt: TGTGCCAGCACCCCCACCCCAGGGAACTATGGCTACACCTTC; CDR3aa: CASTPTPGNYGYTF; abundance: .; v_gene: TRBV28; len: 14; d_gene: .; j_gene: TRBJ1-2
CDR3nt: TGTGCCAGCAGCTTAGTAGGGGATCAGCCCCAGCATTTT; CDR3aa: CASSLVGDQPQHF; abundance: .; v_gene: TRBV7-2; len: 13; d_gene: .; j_gene: TRBJ1-5
CDR3nt: TGTGCCAGCAGATCCCGTGACATGGCCGGGGAGCTGTTTTTT; CDR3aa: CASRSRDMAGELFF; abundance: few; v_gene: TRBV6-5; len: 14; d_gene: .; j_gene: TRBJ2-2
CDR3nt: TGTGCCAGTAACGAGGGTCGGTATGAGCAGTTCTTC; CDR3aa: CASNEGRYEQFF; abundance: once; v_gene: TRBV19; len: 12; d_gene: .; j_gene: TRBJ2-1
CDR3nt: TGTGCCAGCAGCTTAAACGGTCCCGGGGAGCTGTTTTTT; CDR3aa: CASSLNGPGELFF; abundance: .; v_gene: TRBV11-2; len: 13; d_gene: .; j_gene: TRBJ2-2
CDR3nt: TGTGCCAGCAGCTTTGAGACATCTTCTGGCTACACCTTC; CDR3aa: CASSFETSSGYTF; abundance: .; v_gene: TRBV5-6; len: 13; d_gene: .; j_gene: TRBJ1-2
CDR3nt: TGTGCCGGGGACCGACAGGGGTTAGGGGAGACCCAGTACTTC; CDR3aa: CAGDRQGLGETQYF; abundance: .; v_gene: TRBV30; len: 14; d_gene: TRBD1; j_gene: TRBJ2-5
CDR3nt: TGTGCCAGCAGCACTGAGGGAGACAGCTCCTACGAGCAGTACTTC; CDR3aa: CASSTEGDSSYEQYF; abundance: .; v_gene: TRBV5-5; len: 15; d_gene: .; j_gene: TRBJ2-7
CDR3nt: TGTGCCAGCATGGTAGGGGTGACTGAAGCTTTCTTT; CDR3aa: CASMVGVTEAFF; abundance: .; v_gene: TRBV21-1; len: 12; d_gene: .; j_gene: TRBJ1-1
CDR3nt: TGTGCCAGCAGCCTATTCGGGCGCGGCCAAGAGACCCAGTACTTC; CDR3aa: CASSLFGRGQETQYF; abundance: .; v_gene: TRBV14; len: 15; d_gene: .; j_gene: TRBJ2-5
CDR3nt: TGCGCCAGCAGCCAAGACAGGGTCGAAAACATTCAGTACTTC; CDR3aa: CASSQDRVENIQYF; abundance: few; v_gene: TRBV4-3; len: 14; d_gene: .; j_gene: TRBJ2-4
CDR3nt: TGTGCCAGCAGCAATTGGGACAGGGGGCGTTTCGGTAACACCGGGGAGCTGTTTTTT; CDR3aa: CASSNWDRGRFGNTGELFF; abundance: .; v_gene: TRBV11-2; len: 19; d_gene: TRBD1; j_gene: TRBJ2-2
CDR3nt: TGTGCCAGCAGCCCACTCGCGGGGGATTCCTACGAGCAGTACTTC; CDR3aa: CASSPLAGDSYEQYF; abundance: large; v_gene: TRBV6-5; len: 15; d_gene: TRBD2; j_gene: TRBJ2-7
CDR3nt: TGCAGCGTTGGATTGGGTAGCGGGAGGGCCGGAGAGCAGTTCTTC; CDR3aa: CSVGLGSGRAGEQFF; abundance: .; v_gene: TRBV29-1; len: 15; d_gene: TRBD2; j_gene: TRBJ2-1
CDR3nt: TGCGCCAGCAGCTTGGCGGGGAAGTCCTACGAGCAGTACTTC; CDR3aa: CASSLAGKSYEQYF; abundance: medium-sized; v_gene: TRBV5-1; len: 14; d_gene: .; j_gene: TRBJ2-7
CDR3nt: TGTGCCATCAGTGAGCTCGGGACGGATAATTCACCCCTCCACTTT; CDR3aa: CAISELGTDNSPLHF; abundance: .; v_gene: TRBV10-3; len: 15; d_gene: .; j_gene: TRBJ1-6
CDR3nt: TGTGCCAGCAGTTCCCCATCGGTGAGGTATCAGCCCCAGCATTTT; CDR3aa: CASSSPSVRYQPQHF; abundance: .; v_gene: TRBV28; len: 15; d_gene: .; j_gene: TRBJ1-5